The text below deals with one T cell receptor (beta chain). The table lists this clonotype with many counts. Its antigen is currently not known. No per-base quality is available; no much larger clone lies one base away. Libraries were made using RT-PCR. TCRdb shows the sequencer as Illumina HiSeq 2500. Using fastp at Q25 and MiXCR, TCRdb reprocessed the public reads and kept productive beta chains. Rows are unified per CDR3 protein, each entry keeping the most common DNA and genes. The sample contains around 570,000 distinct CDR3 sequences, 11% of them found a single time. The ten largest clones add up to 11% of the sample. The sample originates from a study of response to subunit inactivated influenza vaccine (dated by TCRdb to about 2018). Broadly, across the study: Deep quantitative profiling of the T cell receptor repertoire was used in the study to follow responses to a trivalent subunit inactivated influenza vaccine.

The paper as a whole reports these results and caveats: It was suggested by the authors that each seasonal influenza vaccination may recruit only a limited number of new T cells.

The junction shows trimming of 5 bases on V and 2 bases on J, and the gene matches do not reach 9 bases of it. Reading the germline V gene (reference sequence) gives CDR1 SEHNR and CDR2 FQNEAQ. Spanning cysteine to phenylalanine, the CDR3 consists of 16 amino acids. Just the 48-base CDR3 DNA is kept, in frame starting at base 1. These data are also associated with another study on T cells expressing NK-cell markers. That second report states: TCR beta cDNA libraries were made by 5'RACE template switching that added a universal primer site and unique molecular identifiers. TCR beta-chain repertoires were profiled in sorted CD3+CD56+NKG2C+, CD3+CD56+NKG2C- and CD3+CD56-NKG2C+ T-cell subsets from several donors. Among the eight sequenced donors, seven were HCMV-seropositive and one was HCMV-seronegative. In several experiments an anti-gammadeltaTCR antibody was added to restrict sorting to alphabetaTCR-expressing T cells. In several donors, the dominant CD3+CD56+NKG2C+ clonotypes ranked among the top 10 CD8+ clonotypes, making up 1.0-7.0% of CD8+ T cells. Those dominant clonotypes were again the most abundant among CD3+CD56-NKG2C+ cells in a few donors, at roughly 25-65%. Whether the expanded NKG2C-expressing T cell clones were specific for HCMV antigens was left unclear. Randomly selected healthy volunteers, three men and five women, were used as the eight sequenced donors. To determine HCMV serostatus, a commercial ELISA kit was used to detect HCMV-specific IgG in serum. Ficoll density gradient centrifugation was used to isolate peripheral blood mononuclear cells from blood. Bulk peripheral blood T-cell repertoires were additionally sequenced from unsorted PBMC for over 5 donors. cDNA synthesis was primed from the TCR beta constant segment and was followed by two successive PCR amplification steps. Libraries were sequenced as 2 x 150 bp reads on Illumina HiSeq 2000/2500, MiSeq or NextSeq. MIGEC was used to demultiplex reads and group reads by UMI, and MiTCR was used to assemble and quantify clonotypes. Only TCR cDNA sequences supported by at least two reads were kept to exclude erroneous sequences. The tcR package was used for downstream repertoire analysis, and clonotypes were matched between fractions using CDR3 nucleotide sequence together with V segment. VDJmatch was used to annotate antigen specificity against VDJdb, with one amino acid substitution in CDR3 allowed.

The sequence joins TRBV7-9 to TRBJ2-1; 7 central nucleotides agree with TRBD1. The source of this sequence is a man aged 45-60 years who received an inactivated influenza vaccine. Donor details come from another sample of the same person, matched by shared clones. The specimen comprised PBMCs from blood, sampled on the day of vaccination. The nucleotide sequence is given as TGTGCCAGCAGCGACGGACCGGGACAGACCTACAATGAGCAGTTCTTC. This gives the protein CASSDGPGQTYNEQFF. Reference TRBV7-9 and TRBJ2-1 genes cover what lies past the CDR3, so the full variable domain is DTGVSQNPRHKITKRGQNVTFRCDPISEHNRLYWYRQTLGQGPEFLTYFQNEAQLEKSRLLSDRFSAERPKGSFSTLEIQRTEQGDSAMYLCASSDGPGQTYNEQFFGPGTRLTVL.